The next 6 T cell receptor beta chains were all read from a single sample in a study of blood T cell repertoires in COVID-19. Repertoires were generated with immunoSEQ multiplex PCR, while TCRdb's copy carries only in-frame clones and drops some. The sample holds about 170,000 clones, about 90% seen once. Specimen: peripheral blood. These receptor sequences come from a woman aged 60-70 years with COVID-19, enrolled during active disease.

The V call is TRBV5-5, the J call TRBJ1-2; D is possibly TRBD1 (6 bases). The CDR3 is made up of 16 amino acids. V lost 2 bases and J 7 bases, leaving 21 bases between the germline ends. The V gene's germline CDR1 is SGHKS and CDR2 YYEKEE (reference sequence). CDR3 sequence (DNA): TGTGCCAGCAGCTTCTCCGGGACAAGCGCTACGGGTGGCTACACCTTC. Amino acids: CASSFSGTSATGGYTF.

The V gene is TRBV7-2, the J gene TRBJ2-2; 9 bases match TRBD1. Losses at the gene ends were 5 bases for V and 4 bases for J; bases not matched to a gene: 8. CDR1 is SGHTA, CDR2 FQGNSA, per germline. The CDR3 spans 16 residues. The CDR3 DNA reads TGTGCCAGCAGCCCCAAACAGGGGGCGCCCACCGGGGAGCTGTTTTTT. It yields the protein CASSPKQGAPTGELFF. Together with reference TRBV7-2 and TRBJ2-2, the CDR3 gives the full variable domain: GAGVSQSPSNKVTEKGKDVELRCDPISGHTALYWYRQSLGQGLEFLIYFQGNSAPDKSGLPSDRFSAERTGGSVSTLTIQRTQQEDSAVYLCASSPKQGAPTGELFFGEGSRLTVL.

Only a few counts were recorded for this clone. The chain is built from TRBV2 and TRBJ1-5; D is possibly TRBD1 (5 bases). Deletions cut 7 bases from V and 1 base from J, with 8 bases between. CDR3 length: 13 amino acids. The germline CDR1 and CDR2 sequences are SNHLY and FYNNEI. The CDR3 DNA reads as TGTGCCAGCACAGGGTGGAGCAATCAGCCCCAGCATTTT. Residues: CASTGWSNQPQHF.

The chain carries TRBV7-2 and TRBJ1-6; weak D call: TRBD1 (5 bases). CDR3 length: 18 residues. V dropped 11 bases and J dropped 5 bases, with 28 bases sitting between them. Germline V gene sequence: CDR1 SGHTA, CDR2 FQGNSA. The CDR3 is CASKTDSRGWAHNSPLHF. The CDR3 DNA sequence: TGTGCCTCCAAAACCGACAGTAGGGGTTGGGCTCATAATTCACCCCTCCACTTT.

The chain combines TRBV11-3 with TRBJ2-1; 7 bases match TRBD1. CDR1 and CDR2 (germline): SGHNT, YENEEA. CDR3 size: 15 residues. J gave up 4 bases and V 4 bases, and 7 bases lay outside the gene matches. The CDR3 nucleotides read TGTGCCAGCAGCTCAAGACAGGGTGGGTACAATGAGCAGTTCTTC. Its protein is CASSSRQGGYNEQFF.

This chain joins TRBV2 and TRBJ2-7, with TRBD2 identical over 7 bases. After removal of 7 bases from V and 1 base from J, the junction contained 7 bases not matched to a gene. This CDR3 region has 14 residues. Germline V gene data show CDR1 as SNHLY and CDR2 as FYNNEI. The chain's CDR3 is CASTPREGSYEQYF. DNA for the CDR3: TGTGCCAGCACCCCCAGGGAGGGGTCCTACGAGCAGTACTTC.